Each of the 21 T cell receptor beta chains below was sequenced from the same sample in a study of blood T cell repertoires in COVID-19. Some clones are missing from TCRdb's copy, which holds only in-frame ones; the method was immunoSEQ multiplex PCR. The sample lists roughly 380,000 clones; 87% were seen once. The source material was PBMCs or T cells enriched from blood (not recorded which). The receptors here all came from a woman in her 30s who had recovered from COVID-19.

The chain combines TRBV4-1 with TRBJ2-7; D is possibly TRBD1 (6 bases). The CDR3 runs to 14 residues. Trimming took off 4 bases at V and 2 bases at J, with 12 bases between the two ends. CDR1 is MGHRA and CDR2 is YSYEKL in the germline V gene. The CDR3 coding sequence is TGCGCCAGCAGCCCCGCAGGGGTCCCCTACGAGCAGTACTTC. It is translated as CASSPAGVPYEQYF.

V gene TRBV6-5 combines with J gene TRBJ2-7; 8 positions match TRBD1. J was trimmed by 7 bases and V by 0 bases; bases with no gene match: 11. Per germline, CDR1 MNHEY and CDR2 SVGAGI. The CDR3 totals 16 residues. The CDR3 nucleotides are TGTGCCAGCAGTTACTCAGTTTGGACAGGGAAGAGTGAGCAGTACTTC. As protein: CASSYSVWTGKSEQYF.

The chain recombines TRBV5-1 with TRBJ2-1; D might be TRBD1 (6 bases). The CDR3 totals 14 residues. Germline V CDR1 and CDR2: SGHRS, YFSETQ. Between the trimmed V and J ends, which lost 4 bases and 10 bases, there was a span of 18 bases. CDR3 nucleotide sequence: TGCGCCAGCAGCGATGACAGGCATCCATACGAGCAGTTCTTC. It is translated as CASSDDRHPYEQFF.

The chain recombines TRBV5-5 with TRBJ2-7; weak D call: TRBD1 (7 bases). Germline CDR1 SGHKS, CDR2 YYEKEE (reference sequence). V was pared by 6 bases and J by 4 bases, with 20 bases between. CDR3 length: 15 residues. This CDR3 reads CASTWGGRGVYEQYF. As DNA, the CDR3 is TGTGCCAGCACGTGGGGAGGCAGGGGGGTATACGAGCAGTACTTC. Based on the CDR3 plus reference TRBV5-5 and TRBJ2-7, the full variable domain is DAGVTQSPTHLIKTRGQQVTLRCSPISGHKSVSWYQQVLGQGPQFIFQYYEKEERGRGNFPDRFSARQFPNYSSELNVNALLLGDSALYLCASTWGGRGVYEQYFGPGTRLTVT.

The rearrangement joins TRBV19 to TRBJ2-1, with 7 bases fitting TRBD1. The V gene end was trimmed by 7 bases and the J gene end by 3 bases; junction bases not matched to a gene: 6. Germline V gives CDR1 LNHDA, CDR2 SQIVND (reference sequence). The CDR3 has 14 amino acids. In nucleotides, the CDR3 is TGTGCCAGTACAGGGGGAACCCTCTACAATGAGCAGTTCTTC. It codes for CASTGGTLYNEQFF.

The chain has TRBV5-6 and TRBJ1-6; D remains ambiguous. The CDR3 has 13 residues. V lost 0 bases to trimming and J lost 10 bases, with 8 bases between them. The germline V gene encodes CDR1 SGHDT and CDR2 YYEEEE. Written as DNA, the CDR3 is TGTGCCAGCAGCTTGGGCGCGGGCTCACCCCTCCACTTT. This translates into CASSLGAGSPLHF. Combining the CDR3 with reference TRBV5-6 and TRBJ1-6 gives the whole variable domain DAGVTQSPTHLIKTRGQQVTLRCSPKSGHDTVSWYQQALGQGPQFIFQYYEEEERQRGNFPDRFSGHQFPNYSSELNVNALLLGDSALYLCASSLGAGSPLHFGNGTRLTVT.

This chain uses TRBV3-1 (or the pseudogene TRBV3-2) with TRBJ1-2; D perhaps matches TRBD1 (6 bases). CDR1 and CDR2 (germline): LGHDT, YNNKEL (reference sequence). This CDR3 has 15 residues. V lost 7 bases and J lost 2, with 17 bases in between. CDR3 bases: TGTGCCAGCACCCCCCAAACAGGGCCCAACTATGGCTACACCTTC. It encodes CASTPQTGPNYGYTF.

The V and J genes are TRBV5-1 and TRBJ2-7; D possibly corresponds to TRBD1 (5 bases). CDR3 size: 13 residues. The germline V and J ends were trimmed by 1 base and 5 bases, with 10 bases remaining between them. Germline lookup yields CDR1 SGHRS and CDR2 YFSETQ. The CDR3 bases are TGCGCCAGCAGCTTGTTTCAGGGTAACGAGCAGTACTTC. It codes for CASSLFQGNEQYF.

The rearrangement joins TRBV5-1 to TRBJ1-4, with 9 positions matching TRBD1. Germline V CDR1 and CDR2: SGHRS, YFSETQ. With V trimmed by 4 bases and J by 6 bases, 16 bases remained unmatched. The CDR3 covers 18 residues. As DNA, the CDR3 is TGCGCCAGCAGCGTACCGGGACAGGGACCTTCGAGGGATGAAAAACTGTTTTTT. Translating gives CASSVPGQGPSRDEKLFF.

The V call is TRBV7-8, the J call TRBJ2-7; 7 bases match TRBD2. The J segment lost 2 bases and the V segment lost 0 bases, leaving 4 bases of the junction unmatched. The germline V gene encodes CDR1 SGHVS and CDR2 FQNEAQ. There are 15 residues in the CDR3. The CDR3 DNA reads as TGTGCCAGCAGCTTAGCGCCTAGCGGAGCCTACGAGCAGTACTTC. Translated: CASSLAPSGAYEQYF. The variable domain in full, with the rest retrieved from reference TRBV7-8 and TRBJ2-7, is GAGVSQSPRYKVAKRGQDVALRCDPISGHVSLFWYQQALGQGPEFLTYFQNEAQLDKSGLPSDRFFAERPEGSVSTLKIQRTQQEDSAVYLCASSLAPSGAYEQYFGPGTRLTVT.

V and J are TRBV18 and TRBJ1-1; D remains ambiguous. The length of the CDR3 is 15 residues. The V and J ends lost 1 base and 1 base respectively, with 10 bases between them. Germline CDR1 KGHSH, CDR2 LQKENI. The CDR3 region has the DNA TGTGCCAGCTCACCACTAGAACACAGGAACACTGAAGCTTTCTTT. Amino acids: CASSPLEHRNTEAFF.

The chain uses TRBV27 and TRBJ1-4, with D possibly TRBD1 on 5 matching bases. CDR1 MNHEY and CDR2 SMNVEV come from the germline V gene (reference sequence). The CDR3 runs to 14 residues. The V end lost 8 bases, the J end lost 2 bases, and 12 bases lay between the germline ends. The CDR3 loop reads CASAKQDTNEKLFF. CDR3 DNA sequence: TGTGCCAGCGCCAAACAGGATACTAATGAAAAACTGTTTTTT.

V gene TRBV28 combines with J gene TRBJ2-7; 7 nucleotides align to TRBD2. Germline V CDR1 and CDR2: MDHEN, SYDVKM. V lost 5 bases and J lost 6; bases outside the gene matches: 7. The CDR3 consists of 13 residues. CDR3 in DNA: TGTGCCAGCAGTCCCGGCGGGGGAGTCGAGCAGTACTTC. Translation gives CASSPGGGVEQYF.

The chain joins TRBV28 to TRBJ1-1; TRBD1 is a possible D gene (5 bases). The CDR3 is 15 amino acids. V lost 8 bases and J 1 base, leaving 17 bases between the germline ends. Germline loops: CDR1 MDHEN, CDR2 SYDVKM. In DNA, the CDR3 is TGTGCCAGCGTAGATGAGACAGAGAAGAACACTGAAGCTTTCTTT. The encoded protein is CASVDETEKNTEAFF.

This chain links TRBV6-5 with TRBJ2-7, with 7 positions matching TRBD1. CDR3 length: 13 residues. V was clipped by 4 bases and J by 7 bases; unmatched bases: 7. The germline gives CDR1 MNHEY, CDR2 SVGAGI. This chain's CDR3 is CASSLGQFMEQYF. CDR3 DNA sequence: TGTGCCAGCAGTTTGGGACAGTTTATGGAGCAGTACTTC.

The count of this clone is one. The CDR3 nucleotides read TGTGCCAGCAGCCAAGGCCCCCGGGACAGGGTCAATCAGCCCCAGCATTTT. Protein sequence: CASSQGPRDRVNQPQHF. The chain carries TRBV3-1 (or the pseudogene TRBV3-2) and TRBJ1-5; the match to TRBD1 covers 9 bases. The CDR3 spans 17 residues. The germline V gene encodes CDR1 LGHDT and CDR2 YNNKEL (reference sequence). Germline trimming cut 1 base from V and 3 bases from J; bases unmatched to any gene: 7.

This clone was seen once. The chain couples TRBV6-4 to TRBJ1-1, with D perhaps matching TRBD1 (5 bases). V was cut by 6 bases and J by 4 bases, with 15 bases left in between. This CDR3 is 14 amino acids long. Germline loops: CDR1 MRHNA, CDR2 SNTAGT. In DNA, the CDR3 is TGTGCCAGCAGGCCGGGAGCAGGGTTCACTGAAGCTTTCTTT. This translates into CASRPGAGFTEAFF.

CDR3 sequence (DNA): TGTGCCAGCAGCTCGGTGGTGAACTCACCCCTCCACTTT. It encodes CASSSVVNSPLHF. The chain has TRBV28 and TRBJ1-6; D is undetermined. V lost 6 bases, J lost 10 bases, and 13 bases lay in between. The V gene's germline CDR1 is MDHEN and CDR2 SYDVKM. This CDR3 is 13 amino acids long.

The V gene is TRBV6-1, the J gene TRBJ1-1, with 8 nucleotides matching TRBD1. With V trimmed by 4 bases and J by 1 base, 8 bases remained unmatched. This CDR3 has 16 amino acids. CDR1 is MNHNS and CDR2 is SASEGT in the germline V gene. CDR3 in amino acids: CASSGTQGGTNTEAFF. The CDR3, as DNA: TGTGCCAGCAGTGGGACACAGGGGGGGACGAACACTGAAGCTTTCTTT.

This clone was found a few times. The gene calls are TRBV3-1 (or the pseudogene TRBV3-2) and TRBJ1-1, with a tentative D call TRBD1 (6 bases). V lost 10 bases, J lost 5 bases, and 17 bases lay in between. There are 13 residues in the CDR3. The germline CDR1 and CDR2 sequences are LGHDT and YNNKEL (reference sequence). CDR3 sequence: CATQGQGETEAFF. In nucleotides, the CDR3 is TGTGCCACCCAGGGGCAGGGAGAGACTGAAGCTTTCTTT.

This clone was counted only a few times. This rearrangement joins TRBV7-8 to TRBJ2-7; maybe TRBD2 (5 bases). Trimming left V 5 bases short and J 1 base short, with 12 bases between. CDR3 size: 14 residues. Germline values: CDR1 SGHVS, CDR2 FQNEAQ. The CDR3 loop is CASSPREGSYEQYF. CDR3 in DNA: TGTGCCAGCAGCCCGCGTGAGGGTTCCTACGAGCAGTACTTC.